The TCR beta chain described here comes from a study of T cell repertoires in cytomegalovirus infection. About the research overall: Public signatures in TCR beta pointed to CMV infection and matching HLA type. General study findings and limits: Pooled public TCR beta family frequency picked out CMV carriers with the relevant HLA. Ex vivo responses were dominated by HLA-C-restricted CMV-specific TCR beta clonotypes.

TCRdb redid the calling of the reads with MiXCR, one entry per CDR3 protein. This table has approximately 730,000 distinct CDR3 sequences, around 32% appearing once. The V gene's germline CDR1 is LNHDA and CDR2 SQIVND (reference sequence). This CDR3 comprises 15 residues. With 3 bases clipped from V and 6 bases from J, the junction kept 7 bases outside the gene matches. Comment on this clonotype: Its antigen is not known.

The genes are TRBV19 and TRBJ1-5, with 8 bases aligning to TRBD1. The sample here was cultured PBMCs, taken from culture after CMV antigen stimulation. This clonotype originated in a human donor in good health (CMV status not recorded). Some clones in this sample may be carry-over from other donors' samples. CDR3 bases: TGTGCCAGTAGTATGGGGACAGGAGCCAGTCAGCCCCAGCATTTT. It translates to CASSMGTGASQPQHF.